These T cell receptor beta chains were read from a single sample in a study of T cell responses to AZD1222 COVID-19 vaccine. Libraries were prepared by immunoSEQ multiplex PCR; TCRdb keeps only in-frame clonotypes and omits some of them. The sample records 150,000 to 180,000 clones, over 85% being singletons. Specimen: peripheral blood, collected on day 0 of AZD1222 vaccination. The receptors originated from an adult in good health. CDR3s include the opening cysteine and the closing phenylalanine or tryptophan. D genes are given only for firm matches. Not every row has a clone size; where given, it reads once, few, many or a size class.

V gene	D gene	clone size	J gene	CDR3 DNA	CDR3 protein
TRBV30	-	-	TRBJ1-6	TGTGCCGGCAGTGGGGTGAAGTATAATTCACCCCTCCACTTT	CAGSGVKYNSPLHF
TRBV5-4	TRBD1	-	TRBJ1-6	TGTGCCAGCAGCCCCCAGGACAGGGGGCCCGGCACACCCCTCCACTTT	CASSPQDRGPGTPLHF
TRBV5-1	-	-	TRBJ2-7	TGCGCCAGCAGCTTGATTGGGGACTCTAGGAGCTCCTACGAGCAGTACTTC	CASSLIGDSRSSYEQYF
TRBV2	TRBD1	-	TRBJ1-1	TGTGCCACCTCCCGGACAGGGGGCGCACCTGAAGCTTTCTTT	CATSRTGGAPEAFF
TRBV7-9	TRBD2	-	TRBJ2-7	TGTGCCAGCAGCCCCGAGGGACTAGCGGGAACCTACGAGCAGTACTTC	CASSPEGLAGTYEQYF
TRBV7-9	-	-	TRBJ1-1	TGTGCCAGCAGCACCAGCAGAGAAGACACTGAAGCTTTCTTT	CASSTSREDTEAFF
TRBV2	-	-	TRBJ2-7	TGTGCCAGCAGTGAAAACCCCCTGGAGGAGCAGTACTTC	CASSENPLEEQYF
TRBV11-3	-	-	TRBJ2-1	TGTGCCAGCAGCCCGGCCCCCCCCGAGCAGTTCTTC	CASSPAPPEQFF
TRBV9	TRBD1	-	TRBJ1-2	TGTGCCAGCAGCGGTAATCGGGACAGGGGAGATGGCTACACCTTC	CASSGNRDRGDGYTF
TRBV5-1	-	-	TRBJ1-2	TGCGCCAGCAGCTTGGGAGGGGATGGCTACACCTTC	CASSLGGDGYTF
TRBV2	TRBD2	-	TRBJ2-1	TGTGCCAGCAGTAACCTAGCGGGAGGGGAAAGGGATGAGCAGTTCTTC	CASSNLAGGERDEQFF
TRBV7-9	-	-	TRBJ1-2	TGTGCCAGCAGCTTAGGGGACCCTGGCTACACCTTC	CASSLGDPGYTF
TRBV18	-	-	TRBJ1-1	TGTGCCAGCTCACTCCCGCGGGGAAACACTGAAGCTTTCTTT	CASSLPRGNTEAFF
TRBV4-2	TRBD2	-	TRBJ2-5	TGTGCCAGCAGCCAAGACGTTCTACTAGCGGGGGCCAAAGAGACCCAGTACTTC	CASSQDVLLAGAKETQYF
TRBV7-3	-	-	TRBJ1-6	TGTGCCAGCAGCCGAAATCGGGGATCACCCCTCCACTTT	CASSRNRGSPLHF
TRBV5-1	-	-	TRBJ1-1	TGCGCCAGCAGTGCGAACACTGAAGCTTTCTTT	CASSANTEAFF
TRBV3-1/TRBV3-2	-	-	TRBJ2-7	TGTGCCAGCAGCCCCAGCGGATACTCCTACGAGCAGTACTTC	CASSPSGYSYEQYF
TRBV3-1/TRBV3-2	-	-	TRBJ1-1	TGTGCCAGCAGCCGCATGGACGACACTGAAGCTTTCTTT	CASSRMDDTEAFF
TRBV5-1	-	-	TRBJ2-5	TGCGCCAGCAGCTTGGAGGGCCAAGAGACCCAGTACTTC	CASSLEGQETQYF
TRBV12-5	TRBD2	-	TRBJ2-1	TGTGCTAGTGGGCCGAGCAGGGCCTTGGCTAGCGGGAGGGGTGAGCAGTTCTTC	CASGPSRALASGRGEQFF
TRBV4-2	TRBD1	-	TRBJ2-7	TGTGCCAGCAGCCAAACCGGGACAGGGAGAGGAGAGCAGTACTTC	CASSQTGTGRGEQYF
TRBV24-1	-	-	TRBJ2-7	TGTGCCACCAGTGATTATGGGGATCCCGGTGAGCAGTACTTC	CATSDYGDPGEQYF
TRBV25-1	-	-	TRBJ1-1	TGTGCCAGCATTAGGTCGAATGGACAGTCCACTGAAGCTTTCTTT	CASIRSNGQSTEAFF
TRBV3-1/TRBV3-2	TRBD1	-	TRBJ1-6	TGTGCCAGCAGCCATCAGGACAGGGGCAATTCACCCCTCCACTTT	CASSHQDRGNSPLHF
TRBV6-2/TRBV6-3	-	-	TRBJ1-3	TGTGCCAGCGGCCGGGGAAGCTCTGGAAACACCATATATTTT	CASGRGSSGNTIYF
TRBV19	TRBD2	once	TRBJ2-7	TGTGCCAGTAGTCCAATTGGGACTAGCGGAACCTACGAGCAGTACTTC	CASSPIGTSGTYEQYF
TRBV19	TRBD1	-	TRBJ1-2	TGTGCCAGTAGTATAGAGAGGGGGCCCGCTGGCTACACCTTC	CASSIERGPAGYTF
TRBV5-6	TRBD2	-	TRBJ2-3	TGTGCCAGCAGCTGGTTGGGGACTAGCGGGGGGATGGGAGATACGCAGTATTTT	CASSWLGTSGGMGDTQYF
TRBV13	TRBD2	-	TRBJ2-7	TGTGCCAGCAGCCCCGTAGCGGGGATCCGGTACGAGCAGTACTTC	CASSPVAGIRYEQYF
TRBV15	-	-	TRBJ1-1	TGTGCCACCAGCAAGAAGTCAAACACTGAAGCTTTCTTT	CATSKKSNTEAFF
TRBV19	TRBD1	-	TRBJ2-5	TGTGCCACGAACAGGGGGCGCGGGGCCCGACAAGAGACCCAGTACTTC	CATNRGRGARQETQYF
TRBV11-3	-	-	TRBJ2-5	TGTGCCAGCACCTCCGCCGGGGGAGCTCAAGAGACCCAGTACTTC	CASTSAGGAQETQYF
TRBV24-1	TRBD1	-	TRBJ2-5	TGTGCCACCAGTGATAATTTAGGGACAGCAGTAGAGACCCAGTACTTC	CATSDNLGTAVETQYF
TRBV7-8	-	-	TRBJ1-2	TGTGCCAGCAGTCGCCTTCTTGGGGCAGTAATAGGGTACACCTTC	CASSRLLGAVIGYTF
TRBV30	-	-	TRBJ1-4	TGTGCCTGGTGGGGGCCTAATGAAAAACTGTTTTTT	CAWWGPNEKLFF
TRBV12-5	-	-	TRBJ1-5	TGTGCTAGTGGTTTGGGGTTAGGAGGGCGCAATCAGCCCCAGCATTTT	CASGLGLGGRNQPQHF
TRBV11-2	-	-	TRBJ1-5	TGTGCCAGCAGCCGCTGGTCCGATCAGCCCCAGCATTTT	CASSRWSDQPQHF
TRBV10-1	-	-	TRBJ2-2	TGCGCCAGCAGTGGTCTCGGACAGTCCGGGGAGCTGTTTTTT	CASSGLGQSGELFF
TRBV15	-	-	TRBJ2-7	TGTGCCACCAGCAGAGATATGTGGGGTACCTACGAGCAGTACTTC	CATSRDMWGTYEQYF
TRBV27	TRBD1	-	TRBJ1-5	TGTGCCAGCAGTTCAGGCAGGGGGTCTGCGGGGCCCCAGCATTTT	CASSSGRGSAGPQHF
TRBV4-2	-	-	TRBJ1-1	TGTGCCAGCAGCCCCCTCCGGAGGGACACTGAAGCTTTCTTT	CASSPLRRDTEAFF
TRBV12-3/TRBV12-4	TRBD1	once	TRBJ1-5	TGTGCCGGTGCCGGGACAGGAGATCAGCCCCAGCATTTT	CAGAGTGDQPQHF
TRBV2	-	-	TRBJ2-5	TGTGCCAGCAGCCAGGGTAGGAACCAAGAGACCCAGTACTTC	CASSQGRNQETQYF
TRBV5-1	-	-	TRBJ1-1	TGCGCCAGCAGTTTACGGTTGGGTGAAGCTTTCTTT	CASSLRLGEAFF
TRBV5-8	TRBD2	-	TRBJ2-1	TGTGCCAGCACCTTGGGACTAGTAGTCTACAATGAGCAGTTCTTC	CASTLGLVVYNEQFF
TRBV7-3	-	-	TRBJ1-5	TGTGCCAGCAGCTTAGTCGGGGGGTTGAATCAGCCCCAGCATTTT	CASSLVGGLNQPQHF
TRBV30	-	-	TRBJ1-1	TGTGCCTGGAGTGTGGGGGCGTACACTGAAGCTTTCTTT	CAWSVGAYTEAFF
TRBV19	TRBD1	-	TRBJ1-1	TGTGCCAGTAGTACAACAGGGGTACCTGAAGCTTTCTTT	CASSTTGVPEAFF
TRBV6-2/TRBV6-3	-	-	TRBJ1-5	TGTGCCAGCAGTTTCCGGGACGCTACCAATCAGCCCCAGCATTTT	CASSFRDATNQPQHF
TRBV18	TRBD1	-	TRBJ1-2	TGTGCCAGCTCACCACCCAGGGGGCGGACGGGTAGAGGCTACACCTTC	CASSPPRGRTGRGYTF
TRBV7-3	TRBD1	-	TRBJ1-1	TGTGCCAGCAGGCCGGGACAGGGAGGTCCGGGCACTGAAGCTTTCTTT	CASRPGQGGPGTEAFF
TRBV14	-	-	TRBJ2-7	TGTGCCAGCAGCCATGCAGGGGCTAGCTCCTACGAGCAGTACTTC	CASSHAGASSYEQYF
TRBV5-6	-	-	TRBJ1-2	TGTGCCAGCAGCATACAGGGTAACCGATTTTTCACCTTC	CASSIQGNRFFTF